These 5 T cell receptor beta chains originate from one sample sequenced in a study of T cell responses to AZD1222 COVID-19 vaccine. Profiled with immunoSEQ multiplex PCR; TCRdb holds only in-frame clones, not every one. The sample lists about 130,000 clones; about 94% were seen once. The specimen was peripheral blood, collected on day 0 of AZD1222 vaccination. These receptors all stem from an adult in good health.

The chain links TRBV3-1 (or the pseudogene TRBV3-2) to TRBJ1-1, with D unclear. The CDR3 has 13 residues. V was pared by 2 bases and J by 1 base, with 5 bases between. Germline V gene sequence: CDR1 LGHDT, CDR2 YNNKEL (reference sequence). This CDR3 reads CASSQIGNTEAFF. The CDR3 bases are TGTGCCAGCAGCCAAATAGGGAACACTGAAGCTTTCTTT.

The chain uses TRBV28 and TRBJ1-1; D unresolved. Germline values: CDR1 MDHEN, CDR2 SYDVKM. CDR3 length: 12 amino acids. Between the trimmed V and J ends, which lost 4 bases and 11 bases, there was a span of 14 bases. CDR3 nucleotides: TGTGCCAGCAGTTCCGGCCTCTTAGTGGCTTTCTTT. As protein: CASSSGLLVAFF.

The rearrangement links TRBV9 to TRBJ1-2; maybe TRBD1 (5 bases). Trimming shortened V by 0 bases and J by 4 bases, and 10 bases separated the two germline ends. CDR3 length: 14 residues. Per germline, CDR1 SGDLS and CDR2 YYNGEE. This CDR3 is CASSVGEGVYGYTF. In DNA form, the CDR3 reads TGTGCCAGCAGCGTAGGGGAAGGGGTCTATGGCTACACCTTC.

This clone was recorded once. The V and J genes are TRBV28 and TRBJ1-2; D not certain. The length of the CDR3 is 12 residues. The germline CDR1 and CDR2 sequences are MDHEN and SYDVKM. V was trimmed by 3 bases and J by 8 bases, leaving 10 bases between them. Here the CDR3 reads CASSFTGKGYTF. The DNA of the CDR3 is TGTGCCAGCAGTTTTACGGGAAAAGGCTACACCTTC.

The J gene is TRBJ2-7, the V gene TRBV7-9, with 7 bases matching TRBD1. This CDR3 is 14 amino acids long. With 8 bases clipped from V and 3 bases from J, the junction kept 10 bases outside the gene matches. Germline V gene sequence: CDR1 SEHNR, CDR2 FQNEAQ (reference sequence). Written as DNA, the CDR3 is TGTGCCAGCCAGACTTTGACAGGGAACTACGAGCAGTACTTC. Protein: CASQTLTGNYEQYF.